Shown below are 24 T cell receptor beta chains from a single sample sequenced in a study of monozygotic twins with inflammatory bowel disease. TCRdb re-called the 5' RACE reads; every CDR3 protein appears as one record, without DNA. This repertoire includes 310,000 or so distinct CDR3 sequences. The sequencing input was blood. Receptors were obtained from a human donor with ulcerative colitis or Crohn's disease, or a healthy co-twin of an affected twin (not recorded which).

The V and J genes are TRBV5-1 and TRBJ2-3; TCRdb's D call, TRBD2, is unchecked because there is no DNA. This CDR3 is built from 17 residues. Germline-derived CDR1 and CDR2 are SGHRS and YFSETQ. Here the CDR3 reads CASSFSKLAGGPDTQYF.

Here the CDR3 reads CASRQEPGLAGMYNEQFF. The rearrangement joins TRBV4-1 to TRBJ2-1; TCRdb indicates TRBD2, and absent DNA this call remains unverified. The CDR3 runs to 18 residues. Germline values: CDR1 MGHRA, CDR2 YSYEKL.

The J gene is TRBJ2-7, the V gene TRBV4-1; TCRdb gives TRBD1 as the D gene, but with no DNA this cannot be confirmed. Looked up from germline, CDR1 is MGHRA and CDR2 is YSYEKL. CDR3 size: 17 residues. This chain's CDR3 is CASSPFGVGTGPREQYF.

V gene TRBV28 combines with J gene TRBJ2-1; TCRdb designates TRBD1, a call that cannot be tested without DNA. In germline, CDR1 is MDHEN, CDR2 SYDVKM. The CDR3 consists of 16 residues. The CDR3 protein is CASNKPLGSAGDEQFF.

The chain couples TRBV20-1 to TRBJ1-3; TCRdb calls TRBD1, which cannot be checked without DNA. Germline V gene lookup returns CDR1 DFQATT and CDR2 SNEGSKA (reference sequence). The CDR3 runs to 13 residues. CDR3 loop: CSAVGQAGNTIYF.

The chain uses TRBV20-1 and TRBJ2-7. Germline CDR1 is DFQATT and CDR2 is SNEGSKA (reference sequence). This CDR3 has 11 amino acids. CDR3: CSAQGVHEQYF.

The chain links TRBV28 to TRBJ1-4; without DNA, the TCRdb call of TRBD1 cannot be checked. Germline CDR1 MDHEN, CDR2 SYDVKM. The CDR3 is 13 amino acids. This chain's CDR3 is CASSQGRSEKLFF.

The gene calls are TRBV2 and TRBJ2-7; the D gene TCRdb calls, TRBD1, cannot be checked with no DNA. Germline V gene sequence: CDR1 SNHLY, CDR2 FYNNEI. The CDR3 runs to 13 residues. This chain's CDR3 is CASSEKGIGEQYF.

This chain uses TRBV29-1 with TRBJ1-3. In germline, CDR1 is SQVTM, CDR2 ANQGSEA. This CDR3 has 13 amino acids. The CDR3 sequence: CSVGDGPAGRIYF.

V is TRBV12-3 or TRBV12-4 and J is TRBJ2-7; TCRdb proposes TRBD1, but this gene call is untestable without DNA. The CDR3 has 14 residues. The CDR3 here is CASRSTGLSYEQYF.

The genes are TRBV28 and TRBJ2-1. Per the germline V gene, CDR1 is MDHEN and CDR2 is SYDVKM. The CDR3 contains 15 residues. The CDR3 loop is CASSDAGTTYNEQFF.

This chain links TRBV12-3 or TRBV12-4 with TRBJ2-2; as DNA is missing, the TRBD1 call by TCRdb cannot be tested. The CDR3 totals 16 residues. CDR3: CASSATGGANTGELFF.

This chain uses TRBV20-1 with TRBJ1-1. In germline, CDR1 is DFQATT, CDR2 SNEGSKA (reference sequence). The CDR3 runs to 15 residues. CDR3 protein: CSARDSWGFNTEAFF.

The chain employs TRBV7-2 and TRBJ2-7; the TCRdb D gene call, TRBD1, has no DNA to confirm it. Germline assignment: CDR1 SGHTA and CDR2 FQGNSA. The CDR3 consists of 12 residues. This CDR3 reads CASSTGGREQYF.

The rearrangement joins TRBV7-9 to TRBJ2-2; TCRdb outputs TRBD2, but without DNA this stays unchecked. CDR1 is SEHNR and CDR2 is FQNEAQ in the germline V gene (reference sequence). The CDR3 is 16 amino acids. The CDR3 loop is CASSPRASLNTGELFF.

The chain uses TRBV29-1 and TRBJ1-1; TCRdb picks TRBD1, but there is no DNA to check that call. The CDR3 has 15 amino acids. Germline assignment: CDR1 SQVTM and CDR2 ANQGSEA. The chain's CDR3 is CSVQRDSAMNTEAFF.

The J gene is TRBJ2-1, the V gene TRBV5-5; TCRdb names TRBD1, which stays unverified in the absence of DNA. Germline values: CDR1 SGHKS, CDR2 YYEKEE (reference sequence). The CDR3 consists of 15 residues. Here the CDR3 reads CASSPFATGRYEQFF.

V and J are TRBV6-2 or TRBV6-3 and TRBJ2-7; TCRdb's D gene call, TRBD1, goes unchecked for lack of DNA. The length of the CDR3 is 13 residues. Germline V gene sequence: CDR1 MNHEY, CDR2 SVGEGT. This chain's CDR3 is CASTVTGTYEQYF.

The V gene is TRBV29-1, the J gene TRBJ1-1; TCRdb reports TRBD1, a call that lacks DNA to check it against. This CDR3 is built from 13 residues. CDR1 SQVTM and CDR2 ANQGSEA come from the germline V gene. The CDR3 here is CSVLTGVDTEAFF.

This chain uses TRBV5-5 with TRBJ2-1. Per germline, CDR1 SGHKS and CDR2 YYEKEE (reference sequence). CDR3 size: 15 residues. CDR3 sequence: CASSLDRDSYNEQFF. The variable domain in full, with the rest retrieved from reference TRBV5-5 and TRBJ2-1, is DAGVTQSPTHLIKTRGQQVTLRCSPISGHKSVSWYQQVLGQGPQFIFQYYEKEERGRGNFPDRFSARQFPNYSSELNVNALLLGDSALYLCASSLDRDSYNEQFFGPGTRLTVL.

The chain is built from TRBV7-9 and TRBJ2-3; TCRdb designates TRBD1, a call that cannot be tested without DNA. CDR3 length equals 14 residues. Per germline, CDR1 SEHNR and CDR2 FQNEAQ (reference sequence). The CDR3 protein is CASSAYARGIEEYF.

The CDR3 region is CASSRATGQDNQPQHF. The V and J genes are TRBV7-8 and TRBJ1-5; the TCRdb D gene call, TRBD1, has no DNA to confirm it. Germline V gives CDR1 SGHVS, CDR2 FQNEAQ. The CDR3 contains 16 residues.

V is TRBV7-6 and J is TRBJ2-1; there is no DNA to check the TCRdb D call of TRBD1. The CDR3 contains 15 residues. Germline CDR1 is SGHVS and CDR2 is FNYEAQ. The CDR3: CASSLSLAPSGEQFF.

The rearrangement joins TRBV18 to TRBJ2-7; TCRdb lists TRBD2, though no DNA is available to test this call. This CDR3 spans 15 amino acids. Germline V CDR1 and CDR2: KGHSH, LQKENI. The CDR3 loop is CASSEGQGPSYEQYF.